The 15 T cell receptor beta chains in this list originate from one sample, sequenced in a study of identical twins (TCRdb year 2016). Libraries were built with 5' RACE. This sample was sequenced with an Illumina HiSeq 2000. TCRdb reprocessed the public reads (quality trimming at Q25 with fastp, clone calling with MiXCR) and kept in-frame beta chains. Rows merge per CDR3 protein into single entries with the most common DNA and genes. Present in this sample are 600,000 to 700,000 distinct CDR3 sequences, 21% of which were seen just once. The top ten hold 4.3% of the sample. These data were likewise used in another study, on T cells expressing NK-cell markers.

Specimen: PBMCs. The receptors shown here come from a woman aged 18-29 years in good health.

This clonotype was found a few times. The chain is built from TRBV20-1 and TRBJ2-3; D might be TRBD1 (6 bases). Trimming took 2 bases from V and 2 from J, leaving 17 bases between them. This CDR3 contains 16 residues. From germline, CDR1 is DFQATT and CDR2 SNEGSKA (reference sequence). This CDR3 is CSARRGGRDLTDTQYF. In DNA, the CDR3 is TGCAGTGCTAGAAGAGGGGGTAGGGACCTCACAGATACGCAGTATTTT.

The gene calls are TRBV6-5 and TRBJ2-7; unclear D gene. The CDR3 has 14 amino acids. Germline CDR1 MNHEY, CDR2 SVGAGI. V was cut by 0 bases and J by 3 bases, with 9 bases left in between. The CDR3 loop reads CASSYSNTYYEQYF. The CDR3 coding sequence is TGTGCCAGCAGTTACTCTAACACTTACTACGAGCAGTACTTC.

This clonotype was detected many times. The V call is TRBV18, the J call TRBJ2-1; TRBD2 matches 9 bases. Germline V gene data show CDR1 as KGHSH and CDR2 as LQKENI. The CDR3 totals 15 residues. V lost 6 bases to trimming and J lost 6 bases; unmatched junction nucleotides: 9. This chain's CDR3 is CASSPGLALGNEQFF. The CDR3, as DNA: TGTGCCAGCTCCCCGGGACTAGCTCTAGGCAATGAGCAGTTCTTC.

The DNA for the CDR3 is TGTGCCAGCAGCTTGGAATCCGCTTTCAACACCGGGGAGCTGTTTTTT. Protein sequence: CASSLESAFNTGELFF. The chain has TRBV5-5 and TRBJ2-2; D is uncertain. The V end lost 0 bases, the J end lost 2 bases, and 11 bases lay between the germline ends. The CDR3 has 16 residues. Germline CDR1 is SGHKS and CDR2 is YYEKEE (reference sequence).

V gene TRBV20-1 combines with J gene TRBJ2-1; weak D call: TRBD2 (7 bases). The CDR3 contains 15 residues. Germline CDR1 DFQATT, CDR2 SNEGSKA (reference sequence). Trimming shortened V by 2 bases and J by 8 bases, and 19 bases separated the two germline ends. CDR3 DNA: TGCAGTGCTAGATACCGAAAGGGGGGGGACCATGAGCAGTTCTTC. Translating gives CSARYRKGGDHEQFF.

J is TRBJ2-1 and V is TRBV7-9; a weak D match, TRBD1 (6 bases). Between the trimmed V and J ends, which lost 7 bases and 7 bases, there was a span of 20 bases. Germline loops: CDR1 SEHNR, CDR2 FQNEAQ (reference sequence). The CDR3 is 15 amino acids. The CDR3 region has the DNA TGTGCCAGCATCCTTATACGACAGGTTGTAAATGAGCAGTTCTTC. This encodes CASILIRQVVNEQFF. Together with reference TRBV7-9 and TRBJ2-1, the CDR3 gives the full variable domain: DTGVSQNPRHKITKRGQNVTFRCDPISEHNRLYWYRQTLGQGPEFLTYFQNEAQLEKSRLLSDRFSAERPKGSFSTLEIQRTEQGDSAMYLCASILIRQVVNEQFFGPGTRLTVL.

The chain links TRBV20-1 to TRBJ2-7; D not certain. The CDR3 runs 12 residues. V was cut by 0 bases and J by 6 bases, with 9 bases left in between. CDR1 is DFQATT and CDR2 is SNEGSKA in the germline V gene (reference sequence). The CDR3 sequence: CSARDRVGEQYF. CDR3 nucleotides: TGCAGTGCTAGAGATAGAGTCGGCGAGCAGTACTTC.

J is TRBJ2-1 and V is TRBV6-5; 13 positions agree with TRBD2. Trimming cost V 7 bases and J 7 bases; bases outside gene matches: 7. This CDR3 spans 15 amino acids. Germline assignment: CDR1 MNHEY and CDR2 SVGAGI. The CDR3, as DNA: TGTGCCAGCACCTTACTAGCGGGGGGGCATAATGAGCAGTTCTTC. Amino acids: CASTLLAGGHNEQFF.

The chain couples TRBV25-1 to TRBJ2-3; possible D gene TRBD2, 5 bases. The CDR3 runs to 15 residues. Per the germline V gene, CDR1 is MGHDK and CDR2 is SYGVNS. V was clipped by 7 bases and J by 1 base, with 15 bases between them. The CDR3 bases are TGTGCCAGCACCCCCCGCGGGTCGGGCACAGATACGCAGTATTTT. Its protein product is CASTPRGSGTDTQYF.

This chain uses TRBV29-1 with TRBJ2-1; 14 bases fit TRBD2. Germline CDR1 reads SQVTM; CDR2 reads ANQGSEA. The junction had 9 bases not matched to a gene; V was cut back by 6 bases and J by 2 bases. This CDR3 spans 17 amino acids. The CDR3 DNA reads TGCAGCGTCCCGGGACTAGCGGGAGTGGGGCCCTACAATGAGCAGTTCTTC. Translating gives CSVPGLAGVGPYNEQFF.

This clonotype was seen only a few times. The chain employs TRBV7-9 and TRBJ2-5; 7 nucleotides line up with TRBD1. V was pared by 5 bases and J by 2 bases, with 8 bases of the junction left unmatched. The germline gives CDR1 SEHNR, CDR2 FQNEAQ (reference sequence). The CDR3 length is 15 residues. The CDR3 loop reads CASSAYRDRQETQYF. The CDR3 nucleotides are TGTGCCAGCAGCGCATACCGGGACAGACAAGAGACCCAGTACTTC.

The chain joins TRBV11-2 to TRBJ2-2, with D possibly matching TRBD1 (6 bases). Germline V gene sequence: CDR1 SGHAT, CDR2 FQNNGV. The V and J ends lost 5 bases and 7 bases respectively, with 20 bases between them. The CDR3 spans 16 residues. The CDR3 here is CASSPLRGGTHGELFF. As DNA, the CDR3 is TGTGCCAGCAGCCCCCTCAGGGGTGGTACCCACGGGGAGCTGTTTTTT. The full variable domain, its missing parts supplied by reference TRBV11-2 and TRBJ2-2, is EAGVAQSPRYKIIEKRQSVAFWCNPISGHATLYWYQQILGQGPKLLIQFQNNGVVDDSQLPKDRFSAERLKGVDSTLKIQPAKLEDSAVYLCASSPLRGGTHGELFFGEGSRLTVL.

The chain employs TRBV20-1 and TRBJ2-7; no firm D call. CDR1 is DFQATT, CDR2 SNEGSKA, per germline (reference sequence). CDR3 length: 12 residues. Trimming stripped 6 bases from V and 6 bases from J, with 15 bases between. The CDR3 DNA is TGCAGTGCCCCGTCTAGATCTCGCGAGCAGTACTTC. Protein: CSAPSRSREQYF.

This clonotype was seen a few times. The chain has TRBV12-3 or TRBV12-4 and TRBJ1-5, with a weak D call TRBD1 (5 bases). V lost 6 bases and J 4 bases, leaving 13 bases between the germline ends. The CDR3 sequence is 14 residues long. This CDR3 is CASRGGTGNQPQHF. For the CDR3, the DNA is TGTGCCAGCAGGGGCGGGACGGGTAATCAGCCCCAGCATTTT.

V is TRBV28 and J is TRBJ2-7, with D maybe TRBD1 (6 bases). This CDR3 contains 14 residues. The germline CDR1 and CDR2 sequences are MDHEN and SYDVKM. Trimming stripped 6 bases from V and 1 base from J, with 13 bases between. In nucleotides, the CDR3 is TGTGCCAGCAGAGAGGTAGGGGGATCCTACGAGCAGTACTTC. It codes for CASREVGGSYEQYF.